The clone carrying this T cell receptor (beta chain) was recorded at least ten times. As yet, its antigen is unknown. Original handling: CDR3 differences across clinicopathological groups were used to build a distant-metastasis classifier for papillary thyroid cancer. From the PCR reads, TCRdb re-called clones with MiXCR. These V and J calls rely on TCRdb rather than the paper's analysis. Of tens of thousands of clones in the sample, about 25% are singletons; the top ten hold around 3.6%. This entry is derived from a study of metastatic and nonmetastatic thyroid tumors. Study at large: Repertoire comparisons spanned blood and tumor or nodule tissue from malignant and benign thyroid patients. Study-wide points: Benign nodules were reported to have significantly lower TCR beta diversity than malignant thyroid tumors, in blood and tumor.

Thyroid surgery was performed in patients who had received no treatment beforehand. This CDR3 comprises 15 residues. The J segment lost 10 bases and the V segment lost 1 base, leaving 4 bases of the junction unmatched. Germline V gene lookup returns CDR1 KGHDR and CDR2 SFDVKD. The sample was blood. This clonotype was sampled from a male donor with papillary thyroid cancer or a benign thyroid nodule (not recorded which). Some clones in this sample may be carry-over from other donors' samples. The V gene is TRBV24-1, the J gene TRBJ2-1; 12 bases fit TRBD2. CDR3 amino acids: CATSDLRLAGVEQFF. CDR3 bases: TGTGCCACCAGTGATTTAAGACTAGCGGGAGTCGAGCAGTTCTTC.